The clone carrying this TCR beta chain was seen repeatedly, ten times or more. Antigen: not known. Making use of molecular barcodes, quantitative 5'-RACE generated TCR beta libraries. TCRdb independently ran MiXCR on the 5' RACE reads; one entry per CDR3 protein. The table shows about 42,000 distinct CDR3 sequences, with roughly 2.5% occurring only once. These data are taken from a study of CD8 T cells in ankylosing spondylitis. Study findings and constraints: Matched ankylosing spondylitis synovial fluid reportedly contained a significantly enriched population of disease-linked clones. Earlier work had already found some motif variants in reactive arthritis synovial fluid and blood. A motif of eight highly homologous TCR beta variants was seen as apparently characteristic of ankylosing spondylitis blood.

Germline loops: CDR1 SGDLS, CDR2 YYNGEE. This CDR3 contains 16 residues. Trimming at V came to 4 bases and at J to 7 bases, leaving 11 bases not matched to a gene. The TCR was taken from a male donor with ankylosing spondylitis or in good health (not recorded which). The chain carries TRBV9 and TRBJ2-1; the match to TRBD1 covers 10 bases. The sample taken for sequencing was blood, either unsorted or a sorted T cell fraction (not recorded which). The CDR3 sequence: CASSFTGTGVKNEQFF. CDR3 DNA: TGTGCCAGCAGCTTTACCGGGACAGGGGTCAAAAATGAGCAGTTCTTC.